The 14 T cell receptor beta chains given below trace back to one sample, sequenced in a study of regulatory T cells in long-lasting Graves disease. With iRepertoire HTBI primers and Arm-PCR of CDR3 regions, TCR beta libraries were built. TCRdb independently ran MiXCR on the multiplex PCR reads; one entry per CDR3 protein. The data hold hundreds of thousands of distinct CDR3 sequences, with approximately 12% observed a single time. Time point of the sample: newly diagnosed GD, antithyroid drugs for less than 3 months. Generation of the TCR library employed RNA extracted from PBMCs. The sample was also linked to a second study, of T cells in Graves' hyperthyroidism and ophthalmopathy.

Sequenced material: peripheral blood mononuclear cells (PBMCs), taken at new diagnosis, from a patient treated with antithyroid drugs. The receptor source for this set is a man aged 30 to 39 with Graves disease.

This rearrangement joins TRBV19 to TRBJ2-7; D is possibly TRBD2 (5 bases). The CDR3 loop spans 14 amino acids. Germline CDR1 is LNHDA and CDR2 is SQIVND (reference sequence). With 5 bases removed from V and 5 bases from J, the gap between germline ends came to 16 bases. The CDR3, as DNA: TGTGCCAGTAGTGCCGCCGGAGGTCGGGACGAGCAGTACTTC. Translation: CASSAAGGRDEQYF.

The chain uses TRBV6-1 and TRBJ1-4; weak D call: TRBD1 (6 bases). The germline gives CDR1 MNHNS, CDR2 SASEGT. This CDR3 has 14 residues. The germline V and J ends were trimmed by 7 bases and 6 bases, with 15 bases remaining between them. CDR3 sequence reads: CASTRRAGDEKLFF. CDR3 nucleotide sequence: TGTGCCAGCACCCGCCGGGCAGGGGATGAAAAACTGTTTTTT.

V usage is TRBV6-2 or TRBV6-3 and J usage is TRBJ1-5; D remains unclear. Looked up from germline, CDR1 is MNHEY and CDR2 is SVGEGT. The ends were cut back, 4 bases at V and 0 bases at J, with 7 bases in the middle. The CDR3 length is 14 residues. The CDR3 region is CASSSRNSNQPQHF. DNA for the CDR3: TGTGCCAGCAGTTCGAGAAATAGCAATCAGCCCCAGCATTTT.

This clonotype was seen ten or more times. The rearrangement links TRBV29-1 to TRBJ2-7; 8 positions match TRBD1. Germline CDR1 is SQVTM and CDR2 is ANQGSEA. The CDR3 spans 14 residues. With 7 bases clipped from V and 0 bases from J, the junction kept 8 bases outside the gene matches. Written as DNA, the CDR3 is TGCAGCGCCAAGGACAGGGACAGCTCCTACGAGCAGTACTTC. Translation: CSAKDRDSSYEQYF.

The gene calls are TRBV19 and TRBJ1-4; no clear D. This CDR3 is 14 amino acids long. V lost 5 bases and J 6 bases, leaving 13 bases between the germline ends. Germline loops: CDR1 LNHDA, CDR2 SQIVND (reference sequence). The CDR3 spells CASSSRAGDEKLFF. The CDR3 nucleotides read TGTGCCAGTAGTTCACGGGCCGGGGATGAAAAACTGTTTTTT.

Ten or more counts support this clonotype. This chain links TRBV5-1 with TRBJ1-1; a possible D gene is TRBD1 (6 bases). V lost 4 bases, J lost 3 bases, and 13 bases lay in between. Germline CDR1 and CDR2: SGHRS and YFSETQ. The CDR3 runs 14 residues. The DNA for the CDR3 is TGCGCCAGCAGCACAGGGTGGGAAGACACTGAAGCTTTCTTT. Its protein product is CASSTGWEDTEAFF.

This chain joins TRBV20-1 and TRBJ2-3, with D possibly being TRBD2 (6 bases). Germline CDR1 reads DFQATT; CDR2 reads SNEGSKA (reference sequence). CDR3 length: 16 amino acids. V was pared by 4 bases and J by 4 bases, with 21 bases between. The CDR3, as DNA: TGCAGTGCTACGTCGAATCCGGGACTTAGGGCAGATACGCAGTATTTT. Translation gives CSATSNPGLRADTQYF.

This clonotype was recorded at least ten times. The chain has TRBV18 and TRBJ2-1; D may be TRBD2 (6 bases). The germline V gene has CDR1 KGHSH and CDR2 LQKENI. The CDR3 is 15 amino acids. Trimming stripped 8 bases from V and 8 bases from J, with 22 bases between. This CDR3 reads CASRPSRGSGDEQFF. As DNA, the CDR3 is TGTGCCAGCCGGCCATCTCGGGGGTCGGGCGATGAGCAGTTCTTC.

The chain carries TRBV5-1 and TRBJ2-5; D remains unclear. Germline V lookup: CDR1 SGHRS, CDR2 YFSETQ. V lost 7 bases, J lost 4 bases, and 14 bases lay in between. The CDR3 runs to 13 residues. The CDR3 nucleotides are TGCGCCAGCCTTGGGCCATCCCCAGAGACCCAGTACTTC. It codes for CASLGPSPETQYF.

This clonotype was counted many times. The chain couples TRBV3-1 to TRBJ2-5; 13 positions match TRBD2. Trimming took 5 bases from V and 5 from J; bases not matched to a gene: 5. The CDR3 contains 15 residues. Germline CDR1 and CDR2: LGHDT and YNNKEL (reference sequence). CDR3 in DNA: TGTGCCAGCAGCTCCCGACTAGCGGGAGGTGAGACCCAGTACTTC. It translates to CASSSRLAGGETQYF.

This clonotype has a count of ten or more. The chain joins TRBV5-1 to TRBJ1-4, with 7 bases aligning to TRBD1. V shed 4 bases and J 4 bases; nucleotides not matched to a gene: 13. This CDR3 is built from 17 residues. CDR1 SGHRS and CDR2 YFSETQ come from the germline V gene. The CDR3 nucleotides read TGCGCCAGCAGCACCGAACCAATGACAGGGAATAATGAAAAACTGTTTTTT. It encodes CASSTEPMTGNNEKLFF.

The rearrangement joins TRBV2 to TRBJ2-7, with 14 bases aligning to TRBD2. This CDR3 is built from 19 residues. The trim removed 3 bases at V and 6 bases at J, leaving 16 bases unmatched. Germline lookup yields CDR1 SNHLY and CDR2 FYNNEI. CDR3 amino acids: CASSDAFGTSGGETGEQYF. CDR3 nucleotides: TGTGCCAGCAGTGATGCTTTCGGGACTAGCGGGGGCGAAACGGGCGAGCAGTACTTC.

Details on this clonotype: This likely stems from a read error, as it lies one base from a far larger clone. The chain employs TRBV2 and TRBJ2-1; no reliable D call. Germline lookup yields CDR1 SNHLY and CDR2 FYNNEI. Trimming shortened V by 4 bases and J by 10 bases, and 23 bases separated the two germline ends. The CDR3 sequence is 16 residues long. The CDR3 DNA follows: TGTGCCAGCAGTGTGACGGTAGGGCTGGTTTCCTACGAGCAGTTCTTC. The encoded protein is CASSVTVGLVSYEQFF.

This clonotype appeared many times. The genes are TRBV30 and TRBJ1-1, with D maybe TRBD1 (6 bases). CDR1 and CDR2 from the germline V gene are GTSNPN and SVGIG (reference sequence). V lost 2 bases and J 12 bases, leaving 16 bases between the germline ends. CDR3 length: 12 amino acids. The CDR3 protein is CAWSTGQRLSFF. The CDR3 DNA reads as TGTGCCTGGAGTACCGGACAGCGCTTATCTTTCTTT. Full variable domain (missing parts from reference TRBV30 and TRBJ1-1): SQTIHQWPATLVQPVGSPLSLECTVEGTSNPNLYWYRQAAGRGLQLLFYSVGIGQISSEVPQNLSASRPQDRQFILSSKKLLLSDSGFYLCAWSTGQRLSFFGQGTRLTVV.